The source of this T cell receptor beta chain is a study of cytomegalovirus exposure and HLA in healthy donors. Notes on the study in general: The study assumed roughly uniform donor sequencing depth for presence/absence analyses.

With respect to this clone: Antigen specificity is unknown.

The study ran its PCR with 60 Vbeta and 13 Jbeta primers. This table comes from immunoSEQ multiplex PCR, and its TCRdb copy is limited to in-frame clones, with some not included. The table records under 150,000 clones, roughly four fifths of them present only once. Germline-derived CDR1 and CDR2 are MNHEY and SMNVEV (reference sequence). V was cut by 4 bases and J by 2 bases, with 16 bases left in between. The CDR3 covers 16 residues. This chain uses TRBV27 with TRBJ2-3; D ambiguous. Sequences were obtained from PBMCs. This clonotype was sampled from a woman aged 45 to 65 in good health and CMV-seronegative. The CDR3: CASSSPQGGYTDTQYF. DNA of the CDR3: TGTGCCAGCAGTTCACCACAAGGCGGCTACACAGATACGCAGTATTTT.